This T cell receptor beta chain is from a study of blood T cell repertoires in COVID-19. Study-level background: Collection of acute and convalescent COVID-19 samples took place in the United States, Italy and Spain. Sample material is recorded as cDNA or gDNA derived from T cells, B-cell-depleted T cells, or PBMCs.

In the source study's methods: Nucleated cell counts were estimated from reference gene primer amplification. Some clones are missing from TCRdb's copy, which holds only in-frame ones; the method was immunoSEQ multiplex PCR. Clonal size and the V and J genes are those of that table, whereas D and trimming came from the DNA. The sample includes 200,000 to 300,000 clones, 70% to 90% of them seen just once. Germline CDR1 SQVTM, CDR2 ANQGSEA. The CDR3 sequence is 17 residues long. Trimming at V came to 5 bases and at J to 4 bases, leaving 15 bases not matched to a gene. J is TRBJ1-2 and V is TRBV29-1; 11 bases map to TRBD1. Input material: peripheral blood. The receptor comes from a woman aged 35 to 49 who had recovered from COVID-19. CDR3 coding DNA: TGCAGCGTTAGACAACTCTCCCGGGACAGGGGGATCTATGGCTACACCTTC. It specifies CSVRQLSRDRGIYGYTF.